This T cell receptor beta chain was recorded in a study of tissue T cells after allogeneic stem cell transplantation. Study results and caveats: Shared clones across patients were few; motif clustering revealed tissue-specific shared signatures.

Germline-derived CDR1 and CDR2 are NSHNY and SYGAGN. The CDR3 is made up of 14 amino acids. V lost 3 bases to trimming and J lost 3 bases; unmatched junction nucleotides: 2. CDR3 sequences, V/J genes, frequencies and template counts came from survey-depth TCRbeta sequencing. Using immunoSEQ multiplex PCR, the repertoire was profiled, and TCRdb retains in-frame clones only, with some absent. The sample includes about 17,000 clones, roughly three quarters of them seen just once. This clone has only one observation. The target antigen is unknown. Gene names follow the mouse nomenclature. The CDR3 goes on 1 residue after the read ends, and that part is filled in from the germline J gene.

The sequencing input was spleen. This TCR derives from a female BALB/c mouse in good health. This mouse strain has H2-d as its MHC haplotype. The rearrangement joins TRBV13-1 to TRBJ1-3; 8 nucleotides match TRBD1. CDR3 loop: CASSARGLGNTLYF. The part of the CDR3 DNA that was read is TGTGCCAGCAGTGCCAGGGGGCTTGGAAATACGCTCTAT.